A single sample gave rise to the 17 T cell receptor beta chains below, sequenced in a study of cytomegalovirus exposure and HLA in healthy donors. Profiled with immunoSEQ multiplex PCR; TCRdb holds only in-frame clones, not every one. The sample yields 90,000 to 150,000 clones, approximately 87% seen once. The sample comprised PBMCs. The receptors shown here come from a woman in her late teens or twenties in good health and CMV-seropositive.

The V call is TRBV11-2, the J call TRBJ1-1; D not resolved. Germline CDR1 SGHAT, CDR2 FQNNGV. Trimming pared 5 bases from V and 9 bases from J, leaving 13 bases between. This CDR3 contains 12 residues. The CDR3 is CASSPNGRQAFF. The CDR3 nucleotides read TGTGCCAGCAGCCCCAACGGTCGTCAAGCTTTCTTT.

This sequence joins TRBV7-6 and TRBJ2-5; tentative D call: TRBD2 (5 bases). V was trimmed by 0 bases and J by 4 bases, leaving 9 bases between them. The CDR3 totals 14 residues. Germline V CDR1 and CDR2: SGHVS, FNYEAQ. DNA for the CDR3: TGTGCCAGCAGCTTAGCCCGGGGAGCAGAGACCCAGTACTTC. It is translated as CASSLARGAETQYF. The full variable domain, with the rest looked up from reference TRBV7-6 and TRBJ2-5, is GAGVSQSPRYKVTKRGQDVALRCDPISGHVSLYWYRQALGQGPEFLTYFNYEAQQDKSGLPNDRFSAERPEGSISTLTIQRTEQRDSAMYRCASSLARGAETQYFGPGTRLLVL.

This rearrangement joins TRBV4-1 to TRBJ2-5; 8 nucleotides agree with TRBD2. This CDR3 region has 16 residues. CDR1 MGHRA and CDR2 YSYEKL come from the germline V gene. The junction had 4 bases not matched to a gene; V was cut back by 1 base and J by 0 bases. Here the CDR3 reads CASSQGGGGYQETQYF. CDR3 DNA sequence: TGCGCCAGCAGCCAAGGAGGCGGGGGGTACCAAGAGACCCAGTACTTC.

V gene TRBV7-9 combines with J gene TRBJ1-1; TRBD1 is a possible D gene (5 bases). The CDR3 is 14 amino acids. V lost 5 bases, J lost 4 bases, and 14 bases lay in between. Germline V gene lookup returns CDR1 SEHNR and CDR2 FQNEAQ (reference sequence). CDR3 residues: CASSPAWGVTEAFF. In DNA, the CDR3 is TGTGCCAGCAGCCCAGCTTGGGGGGTCACTGAAGCTTTCTTT. Based on the CDR3 plus reference TRBV7-9 and TRBJ1-1, the full variable domain is DTGVSQNPRHKITKRGQNVTFRCDPISEHNRLYWYRQTLGQGPEFLTYFQNEAQLEKSRLLSDRFSAERPKGSFSTLEIQRTEQGDSAMYLCASSPAWGVTEAFFGQGTRLTVV.

J is TRBJ1-3 and V is TRBV19; 9 nucleotides agree with TRBD1. The germline V gene has CDR1 LNHDA and CDR2 SQIVND (reference sequence). The CDR3 loop spans 14 amino acids. V was pared by 4 bases and J by 3 bases, with 1 base of the junction left unmatched. The CDR3 bases are TGTGCCAGTAGTAGGGGACAGGGTGGAAACACCATATATTTT. Its protein is CASSRGQGGNTIYF.

The rearrangement uses TRBV5-6 and TRBJ2-2, with D maybe TRBD1 (6 bases). Trimming pared 1 base from V and 7 bases from J, leaving 20 bases between. CDR1 SGHDT and CDR2 YYEEEE come from the germline V gene. The CDR3 sequence is 17 residues long. Here the CDR3 reads CASSLSGDLSPNGELFF. CDR3 nucleotides: TGTGCCAGCAGCTTGTCAGGGGACCTTTCTCCCAACGGGGAGCTGTTTTTT.

The rearrangement uses TRBV5-1 and TRBJ2-6, with 9 bases identical to TRBD1. The CDR3 spans 16 residues. The germline CDR1 and CDR2 sequences are SGHRS and YFSETQ. V lost 0 bases to trimming and J lost 2 bases; unmatched junction nucleotides: 0. The CDR3 sequence: CASSLGQGAGANVLTF. Written as DNA, the CDR3 is TGCGCCAGCAGCTTGGGACAGGGGGCTGGGGCCAACGTCCTGACTTTC.

This chain joins TRBV7-2 and TRBJ1-1, with 8 bases matching TRBD1. The J segment lost 4 bases and the V segment lost 1 base, leaving 8 bases of the junction unmatched. There are 16 residues in the CDR3. CDR1 is SGHTA and CDR2 is FQGNSA in the germline V gene. The CDR3 here is CASSLEQGAPGTEAFF. The CDR3 DNA follows: TGTGCCAGCAGCTTAGAGCAGGGGGCACCTGGCACTGAAGCTTTCTTT.

The chain recombines TRBV6-1 with TRBJ1-5; TRBD1 agrees at 10 bases. The CDR3 loop spans 16 amino acids. V gave up 3 bases and J gave up 3 bases; unmatched junction bases: 5. Germline loops: CDR1 MNHNS, CDR2 SASEGT. The CDR3 is CASSDRDRGNNQPQHF. In DNA form, the CDR3 reads TGTGCCAGCAGTGACCGGGACAGGGGTAACAATCAGCCCCAGCATTTT.

This chain links TRBV19 with TRBJ1-2, with D possibly matching TRBD1 (5 bases). Germline values: CDR1 LNHDA, CDR2 SQIVND (reference sequence). The CDR3 extends over 18 amino acids. Trimming shortened V by 7 bases and J by 0 bases, and 24 bases separated the two germline ends. The CDR3 loop reads CASIGVLDTMETNYGYTF. In DNA form, the CDR3 reads TGTGCCAGTATTGGGGTTTTGGACACAATGGAGACTAACTATGGCTACACCTTC.

V and J are TRBV19 and TRBJ2-2; TRBD2 aligns across 8 bases. The germline V gene encodes CDR1 LNHDA and CDR2 SQIVND (reference sequence). The CDR3 covers 15 residues. V trimming: 10 bases; J trimming: 1 base; junction bases outside the gene matches: 8. The DNA for the CDR3 is TGTGCCACCAGGGGCGGGGGGCAGAACACCGGGGAGCTGTTTTTT. Translation: CATRGGGQNTGELFF.

The V gene is TRBV5-1, the J gene TRBJ1-3; TRBD1 matches at 11 bases. Germline V gene sequence: CDR1 SGHRS, CDR2 YFSETQ. CDR3 length: 15 amino acids. V lost 4 bases to trimming and J lost 3 bases; unmatched junction nucleotides: 3. Here the CDR3 reads CASSRGQGDGNTIYF. CDR3 coding DNA: TGCGCCAGCAGCCGGGGACAGGGGGATGGAAACACCATATATTTT.

V gene TRBV4-3 combines with J gene TRBJ1-1; 9 nucleotides align to TRBD1. The CDR3 sequence is 19 residues long. Germline assignment: CDR1 LGHNA and CDR2 YSLEER. With 4 bases clipped from V and 1 base from J, the junction kept 16 bases outside the gene matches. CDR3 region: CASSRQSLLRDRANTEAFF. CDR3 nucleotides: TGCGCCAGCAGCCGGCAAAGCCTACTCCGGGACAGGGCGAACACTGAAGCTTTCTTT.

The V call is TRBV10-3, the J call TRBJ1-5, with D unclear. CDR3 size: 12 residues. The germline V and J ends were trimmed by 3 bases and 5 bases, with 5 bases remaining between them. The V gene's germline CDR1 is ENHRY and CDR2 SYGVKD. The CDR3 bases are TGTGCCATCAGTGATAATGATCAGCCCCAGCATTTT. Encoded protein: CAISDNDQPQHF.

CDR3 protein: CASSVGGGAGTEAFF. Written as DNA, the CDR3 is TGCGCCAGCAGCGTGGGGGGGGGCGCCGGTACTGAAGCTTTCTTT. V is TRBV5-1 and J is TRBJ1-1, with D maybe TRBD1 (6 bases). This CDR3 has 15 residues. Trimming removed 4 bases at V and 5 bases at J, with 18 bases between. Germline V gene data show CDR1 as SGHRS and CDR2 as YFSETQ. Based on the CDR3 plus reference TRBV5-1 and TRBJ1-1, the full variable domain is KAGVTQTPRYLIKTRGQQVTLSCSPISGHRSVSWYQQTPGQGLQFLFEYFSETQRNKGNFPGRFSGRQFSNSRSEMNVSTLELGDSALYLCASSVGGGAGTEAFFGQGTRLTVV.

This sequence joins TRBV6-6 and TRBJ1-1; D gene ambiguous. Deletions cut 4 bases from V and 8 bases from J, with 5 bases between. The CDR3 length is 10 residues. Germline CDR1 reads MNHNY; CDR2 reads SVGAGI (reference sequence). The CDR3 protein is CASSSREAFF. The CDR3 nucleotides are TGTGCCAGCAGTTCGCGAGAAGCTTTCTTT.

In its sample, this clone was seen once. The chain links TRBV15 to TRBJ2-7, with 8 nucleotides matching TRBD1. The CDR3 has 14 amino acids. Germline-derived CDR1 and CDR2 are LNHNV and YYDKDF (reference sequence). Trimming removed 3 bases from V and 7 bases from J; junction bases left unmatched: 8. DNA for the CDR3: TGTGCCACCAGCAGGACAGGGGAGGTGAAAGAGCAGTACTTC. Amino acid sequence: CATSRTGEVKEQYF.